This T cell receptor (beta chain) originates from a study of cytomegalovirus exposure and HLA in healthy donors. Whole-study context: The early release's HLA-typed donors yielded some 85 million unique TCRs.

In the case of this clone: What it binds is unknown.

The germline V gene encodes CDR1 SGHTA and CDR2 FQGNSA. The CDR3 is made up of 13 amino acids. V lost 6 bases, J lost 3 bases, and 8 bases lay in between. PCR involved 60 Vbeta and 13 Jbeta primers. Libraries were prepared by immunoSEQ multiplex PCR; TCRdb keeps only in-frame clonotypes and omits some of them. The table shows hundreds of thousands of clones, with 60% to 80% occurring only once. General study points: Later on, a genetic analysis was performed. It linked a missense variant in DCLRE1C with V- and J-gene trimming of TCR beta. In a later analysis, the majority of CMV-associated beta chains seemingly showed HLA restriction.

The chain is built from TRBV7-2 and TRBJ2-2; no firm D call. This TCR was recovered from a young man in good health and CMV-seronegative. Sequenced input: PBMCs. CDR3: CASRPRDTGELFF. The CDR3, as DNA: TGTGCCAGCAGACCTAGAGACACCGGGGAGCTGTTTTTT.